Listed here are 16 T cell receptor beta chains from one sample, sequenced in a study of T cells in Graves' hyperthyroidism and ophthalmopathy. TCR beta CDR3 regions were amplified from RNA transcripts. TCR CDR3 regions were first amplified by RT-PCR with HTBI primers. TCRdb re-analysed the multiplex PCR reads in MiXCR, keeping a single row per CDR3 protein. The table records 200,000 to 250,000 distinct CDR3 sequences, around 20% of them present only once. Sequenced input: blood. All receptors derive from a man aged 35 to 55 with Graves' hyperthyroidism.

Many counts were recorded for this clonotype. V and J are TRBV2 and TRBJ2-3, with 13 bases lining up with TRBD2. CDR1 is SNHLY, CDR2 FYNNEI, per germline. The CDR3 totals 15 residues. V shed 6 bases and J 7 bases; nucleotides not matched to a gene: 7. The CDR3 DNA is TGTGCCAGCAGGGGGACTAGCGGGGATGGAAATACGCAGTATTTT. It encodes CASRGTSGDGNTQYF.

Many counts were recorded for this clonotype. The CDR3 sequence is CASSFGHRYNSPLHF. The CDR3 coding sequence is TGTGCCAGCAGCTTCGGACACCGCTATAATTCACCCCTCCACTTT. This sequence joins TRBV7-9 and TRBJ1-6; TRBD1 is a possible D gene (5 bases). Between the trimmed V and J ends, which lost 3 bases and 3 bases, there was a span of 9 bases. There are 15 residues in the CDR3. The germline gives CDR1 SEHNR, CDR2 FQNEAQ (reference sequence).

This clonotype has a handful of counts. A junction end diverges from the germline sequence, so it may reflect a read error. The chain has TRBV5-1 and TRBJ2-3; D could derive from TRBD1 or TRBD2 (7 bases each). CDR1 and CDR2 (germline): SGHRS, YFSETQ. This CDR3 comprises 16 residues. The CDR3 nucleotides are TGCGCCAGCAGCTTGGGGGGGGGACAGCGGATGGATACGCGGTATTTT. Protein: CASSLGGGQRMDTRYF. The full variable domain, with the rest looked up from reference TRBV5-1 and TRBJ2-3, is KAGVTQTPRYLIKTRGQQVTLSCSPISGHRSVSWYQQTPGQGLQFLFEYFSETQRNKGNFPGRFSGRQFSNSRSEMNVSTLELGDSALYLCASSLGGGQRMDTRYFGPGTRLTVL.

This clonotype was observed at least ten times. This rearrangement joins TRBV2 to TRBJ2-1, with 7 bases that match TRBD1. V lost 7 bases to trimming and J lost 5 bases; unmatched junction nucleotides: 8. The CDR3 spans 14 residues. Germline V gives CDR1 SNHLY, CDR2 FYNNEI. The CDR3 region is CASKEGTAHNEQFF. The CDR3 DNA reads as TGTGCCAGCAAAGAGGGGACAGCCCACAATGAGCAGTTCTTC.

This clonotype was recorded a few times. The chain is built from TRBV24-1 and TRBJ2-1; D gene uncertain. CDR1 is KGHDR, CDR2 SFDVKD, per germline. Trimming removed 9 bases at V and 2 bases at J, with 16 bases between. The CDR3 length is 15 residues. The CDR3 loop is CATSQSWAPYNEQFF. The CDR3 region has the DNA TGTGCCACCTCTCAGAGCTGGGCGCCCTACAATGAGCAGTTCTTC.

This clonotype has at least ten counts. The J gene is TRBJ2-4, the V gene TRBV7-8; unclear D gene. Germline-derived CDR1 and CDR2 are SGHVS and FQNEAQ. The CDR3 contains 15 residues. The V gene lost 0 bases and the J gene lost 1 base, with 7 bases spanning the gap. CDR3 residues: CASSLANSAKNIQYF. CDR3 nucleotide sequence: TGTGCCAGCAGCTTAGCCAACAGCGCCAAAAACATTCAGTACTTC.

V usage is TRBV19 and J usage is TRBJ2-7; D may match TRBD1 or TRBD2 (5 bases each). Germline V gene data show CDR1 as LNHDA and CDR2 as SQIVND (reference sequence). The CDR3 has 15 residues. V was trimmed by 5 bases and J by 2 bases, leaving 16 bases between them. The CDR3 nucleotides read TGTGCCAGTAGTCCGGGACCTTGGACGACCTACGAGCAGTACTTC. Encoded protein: CASSPGPWTTYEQYF.

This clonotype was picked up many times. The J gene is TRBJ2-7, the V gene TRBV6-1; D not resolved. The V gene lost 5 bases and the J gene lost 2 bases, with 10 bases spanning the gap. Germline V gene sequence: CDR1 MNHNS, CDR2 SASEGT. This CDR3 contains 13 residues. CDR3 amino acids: CASSSDTPYEQYF. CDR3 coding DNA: TGTGCCAGCAGTTCCGACACCCCCTACGAGCAGTACTTC.

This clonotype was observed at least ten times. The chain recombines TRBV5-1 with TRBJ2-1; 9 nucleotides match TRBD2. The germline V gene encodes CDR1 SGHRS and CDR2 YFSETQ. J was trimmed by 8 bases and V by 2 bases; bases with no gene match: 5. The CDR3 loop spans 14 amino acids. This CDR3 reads CASSFLAGSYEQFF. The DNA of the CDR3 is TGCGCCAGCAGCTTCCTAGCGGGGTCGTATGAGCAGTTCTTC.

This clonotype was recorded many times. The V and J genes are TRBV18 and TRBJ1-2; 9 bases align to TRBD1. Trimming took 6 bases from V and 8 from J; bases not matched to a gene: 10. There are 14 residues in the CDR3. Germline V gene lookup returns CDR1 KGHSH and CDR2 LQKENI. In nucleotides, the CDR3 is TGTGCCAGCTCCCCAGAGGGGACAGGGACCGGCTACACCTTC. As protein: CASSPEGTGTGYTF.

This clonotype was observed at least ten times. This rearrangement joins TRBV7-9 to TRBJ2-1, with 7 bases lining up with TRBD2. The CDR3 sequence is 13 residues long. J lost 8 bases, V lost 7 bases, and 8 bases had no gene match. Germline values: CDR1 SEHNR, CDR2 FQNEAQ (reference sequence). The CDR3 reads CASTPTSRDEQFF. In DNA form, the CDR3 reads TGTGCCAGCACCCCGACTAGCCGTGATGAGCAGTTCTTC.

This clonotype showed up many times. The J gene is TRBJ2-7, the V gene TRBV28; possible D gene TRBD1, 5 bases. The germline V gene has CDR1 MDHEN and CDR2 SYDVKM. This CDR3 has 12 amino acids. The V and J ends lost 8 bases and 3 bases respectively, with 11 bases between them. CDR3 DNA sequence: TGTGCCAGCGGGGCCGGGTACTACGAGCAGTACTTC. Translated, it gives CASGAGYYEQYF. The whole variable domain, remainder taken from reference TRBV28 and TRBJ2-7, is DVKVTQSSRYLVKRTGEKVFLECVQDMDHENMFWYRQDPGLGLRLIYFSYDVKMKEKGDIPEGYSVSREKKERFSLILESASTNQTSMYLCASGAGYYEQYFGPGTRLTVT.

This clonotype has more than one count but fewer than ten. CDR3: CATTLDRGETQYF. CDR3 nucleotide sequence: TGTGCCACCACTTTGGACAGGGGGGAGACCCAGTACTTC. J is TRBJ2-5 and V is TRBV2, with 10 bases lining up with TRBD1. Germline V CDR1 and CDR2: SNHLY, FYNNEI. V lost 10 bases to trimming and J lost 5 bases; unmatched junction nucleotides: 7. The CDR3 has 13 amino acids.

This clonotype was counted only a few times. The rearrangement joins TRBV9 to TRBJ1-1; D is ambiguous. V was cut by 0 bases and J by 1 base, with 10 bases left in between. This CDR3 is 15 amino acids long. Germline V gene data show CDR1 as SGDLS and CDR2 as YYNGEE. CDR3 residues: CASSVVGWGNTEAFF. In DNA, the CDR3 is TGTGCCAGCAGCGTAGTGGGGTGGGGGAACACTGAAGCTTTCTTT.

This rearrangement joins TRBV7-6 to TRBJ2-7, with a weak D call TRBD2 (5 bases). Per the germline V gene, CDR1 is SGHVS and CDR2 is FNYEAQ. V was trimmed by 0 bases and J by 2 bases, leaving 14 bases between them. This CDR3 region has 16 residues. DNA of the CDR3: TGTGCCAGCAGCTTAGCGGAGAGCGGCCCCGCCTACGAGCAGTACTTC. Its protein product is CASSLAESGPAYEQYF.

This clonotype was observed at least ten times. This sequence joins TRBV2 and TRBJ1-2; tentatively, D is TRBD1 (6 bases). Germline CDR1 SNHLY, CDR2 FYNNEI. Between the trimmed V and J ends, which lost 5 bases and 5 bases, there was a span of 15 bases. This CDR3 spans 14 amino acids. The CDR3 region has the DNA TGTGCCAGCAGTTCCGTCCCGGGGGCTTATGGCTACACCTTC. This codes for CASSSVPGAYGYTF.